This record covers a single T cell receptor (beta chain). This clone's antigen is unknown. Per-base qualities were not stored, and no clone one base away is much larger. This specimen comes from a study of cytomegalovirus exposure and HLA in healthy donors (dated by TCRdb to between 2016 and 2019). Study-wide context: An earlier analysis of some 500 of the donors reported about 250 Gb of sequence data and approximately 110 million unique TCR beta sequences from about 200 million T cells. In addition to the first cohort of 500 to 850 subjects, a separate validation cohort of 120 different subjects was used. Roughly 5 DR-DQ haplotypes were handled as single units for association and clustering because linkage in the cohort was strong. The study combined high-throughput TCR immunosequencing, statistical association of individual TCRs with disease status, and machine learning to predict cytomegalovirus infection status. HLA typing included class I and class II loci at four-digit resolution. In a later genetic analysis, genome-wide SNP genotypes for about three fifths of the roughly 670 donors were used, and that subset was treated as a discovery cohort. The study aimed to test whether signatures of past pathogen exposure could be identified by cataloging public T cell receptors. All discovery cohort repertoires had been generated on a single sequencing platform. Donor age, sex, ethnicity and CMV serostatus were compiled alongside the repertoire data. An earlier analysis of approximately 640 of the donors applied high-throughput TCR beta sequencing to assess whether each TCR beta V gene segment acted as functional or pseudogenic. In the later analysis, no new phenotypic data were used to find candidate immune exposures; instead, reliance was placed on TCR beta sequences and their occurrence across donors. Among 398 genotyped donors of the cohort, an average of about 240,000 unique TCR beta nucleotide sequences were sequenced per donor, roughly 20% of them non-productive. Of the approximately 400 genotyped donors, roughly 76% were placed in the genetic ancestry cluster associated with self-reported Caucasian donors. The study profiled the T cell repertoires of some 610 subjects by immunosequencing and related them to cytomegalovirus serostatus. The number of donors typed differed by locus, with roughly 620-630 for A, B, C, DRB1 and DQB1, approximately 500 for DQA1, 606 for DPA1, and roughly 450 for DPB1. To study patterns of TCR occurrence, a later analysis re-analyzed previously published TCR beta repertoires from several hundred donors and added high-resolution HLA genotyping. An early release that covered roughly 600 HLA-typed donors contained approximately 300 gigabases of sequencing data and tens of millions of unique TCR sequences.

Broad study findings and their caveats: A later analysis found that most CMV-associated TCR beta chains appeared HLA-restricted, with HLA associations seemingly driven largely by CMV exposure. Because the 87-base-pair reads could not distinguish some IMGT-functional V segments, including TRBV6-2 and TRBV6-3, those segments were excluded. Across donors, most TCR sequences were observed very rarely, whereas some public TCRs were present in many individuals. The sequencing pipeline was judged likely to have produced a cluster of highly shared sequence variants as a technical artifact. In this cohort, only TCR beta chains were sequenced, and detectable features were limited by the absence of alpha or paired-chain data. Because some donors lacked HLA typing at each locus, the association tests relied only on the typed subset. A total of 150 to 200 TCR beta chains were listed by the study as associated with cytomegalovirus. In a later genetic analysis, fewer N-insertions in productive TCRs were reported among donors in an Asian-associated ancestry cluster than the roughly 710-donor mean. A later analysis associated 16,951 TCR beta sequences with specific HLA alleles at a false discovery rate of 0.05. Roughly uniform sequencing depth across donors was assumed in presence/absence analyses, although this assumption may not hold. According to a later analysis, TCR association rates differed among HLA loci, with DRB1 alleles showing the most associated TCRs and HLA-C alleles showing the fewest. In vitro tests confirmed that three of the cytomegalovirus-associated TCR beta chains recognize cytomegalovirus antigens. In an earlier analysis of 587 of the donors, most TCR beta V segments appeared in productive rearrangements about 87% or about 30% of the time, broadly matching IMGT annotations. According to a later analysis, parvovirus B19, influenza, CMV and Epstein-Barr virus appeared linked to several top co-occurrence clusters. The authors suggested that the approach could potentially be extended to other disease states and immunological phenotypes. For the cohort, immune exposure information was limited to CMV serostatus. A later genetic analysis associated a missense DCLRE1C variant with V-gene and J-gene trimming of TCR beta chains, and an independent cohort replicated the association. Linkage disequilibrium might explain the correlated functional status among segregating V segments, but an unknown experimental factor could not be excluded. Because counts were too low, approximately 15 rarely observed V segments, including chromosome 9 orphons, were excluded from the earlier analysis of around 640 of the donors. Assigning TCR associations to individual alleles was difficult when HLA alleles, especially DR and DQ, strongly co-occurred. A further reported finding was that TCR beta sequences accurately predicted the HLA-A and HLA-B alleles for most subjects in the first cohort. Cytomegalovirus status was reported to be diagnosed by the classifier with high specificity and sensitivity in both the original and validation cohorts. Compared with equally common non-associated chains, HLA-associated TCR beta chains in a later analysis were more clonally expanded and had lower generation probabilities.

As encoded in the germline V gene (reference sequence), CDR1 is GTSNPN while CDR2 is SVGIG. Taken from cysteine to phenylalanine, the CDR3 has 13 residues. Only the CDR3 DNA stays, 39 bases, in frame from base 1. For this chain, trimming is 1 base at the V end and 5 bases at the J end, and the number of junction bases without a gene match is 0. Preparation of the library involved the immunoSEQ multiplex PCR assay. The multiplex PCR relied on a mix of 60 forward primers for TCR Vbeta segments and 13 reverse primers for TCR Jbeta segments. Amplification of the CDR3 region of rearranged TCR beta genes was performed with a multiplex PCR assay on genomic DNA. On the Illumina HiSeq System, the amplified TCR beta libraries were sequenced as 87-base-pair reads. The authors' analysis ran thus. A later analysis counted 75 million to 100 million unique TCR beta chains across the 640 or so repertoires, and around 12 million of these chains were shared by at least two donors. A nearest-neighbor algorithm error-corrected the raw reads and collapsed the reads into unique sequences, merging closely related sequences to remove PCR and sequencing errors. CDR3 sequences were aligned to IMGT reference sequences to assign V, D and J gene segments. Each retained sequence needed at least a six-nucleotide match to both a V gene segment and a J gene segment. Rearrangements were called productive when the CDR3 lacked stop codons and stayed in frame with V and J; all others were non-productive. Following IMGT convention, CDR3 was defined as the stretch from the second conserved V-encoded cysteine up to the conserved J-encoded phenylalanine. The earlier analysis of a few hundred of the donors excluded sequences that lacked an unambiguous match to a single V gene segment. An earlier analysis of a few hundred of the donors classified V segments as functional when productive rearrangements were above 56.7% and as segregating when the standard deviation between donors was above 5%. A statistical classification framework was built for diagnosing cytomegalovirus status from the catalog of TCR beta chain sequences. In a later analysis, V and J genes were assigned by comparing TCR nucleotide sequences against IMGT/GENE-DB human TR gene sequences. Using the TCRdist pipeline, a later analysis assigned CDR3 sequences along with most-parsimonious VDJ recombination scenarios. In a later analysis, every TCR beta chain was defined by the combination of its CDR3 amino acid sequence and its V-gene family, and reads without a unique V-gene family were dropped. In a later analysis, approximately 590 highly shared, low-generation-probability nucleotide sequences were removed to address suspected cross-contamination and a sequencing artifact. In a later analysis, a clonal expansion index for each public chain was calculated from normalized within-repertoire ranks of inferred template counts. In a later analysis, generation probabilities were computed with a VDJ recombination model fitted to out-of-frame rearrangements, and the resulting probabilities were checked against IGoR. A later analysis scored TCR-TCR, TCR-HLA and TCR-CMV co-occurrence with hypergeometric tests, applying a repertoire-size bias correction to TCR pairs. False discovery rates were estimated in a later analysis by permuting HLA or CMV assignments 20 times. In a later analysis, co-occurring TCRs were grouped using DBSCAN, with TCRdist sequence similarity added in when clustering inside HLA-allele-positive subsets. Co-occurrence clustering excluded repertoires with fewer than 30,000 or more than 120,000 public chains, plus five with anomalous nucleotide sharing. TCRdb carries this immuneACCESS record with in-frame sequences only. Its versions omit some clonotypes, under half of them owing to an unresolved V gene in the studies checked, with the rest unexplained. Clonal size and the V and J genes are those of that table, whereas D and trimming came from the DNA. The sample table holds about 120,000 clones, of which around 75% were seen once. The ten largest clones represent 7.5% to 9.5% of the sample.

The cohort consisted of hundreds of healthy bone marrow donors. At the time of sampling, all cohort members were nominally healthy, though unrecorded immune exposures were likely present. The donor tested CMV seropositive and was one of the 289 seropositive cohort members. Each donor provided a peripheral blood sample, and peripheral blood mononuclear cells were used for TCR beta sequencing. The Qiagen DNeasy Blood Extraction Kit was used to extract genomic DNA from the blood cell samples. This clonotype was sampled from a woman aged 45 to 65 in good health and CMV-seropositive. Sequenced sample: PBMCs. The chain employs TRBV30 and TRBJ2-1; 9 middle bases align to TRBD2. This receptor has the CDR3 CAWSGLADNEQFF. The nucleotide sequence reads as follows: TGTGCCTGGAGTGGACTAGCGGACAATGAGCAGTTCTTC.